The sequence of this T cell receptor (beta chain) was determined in a study of CD8 T cells in ankylosing spondylitis. MiXCR, run by TCRdb on the 5' RACE reads, gives a single entry per CDR3 protein. The sample gives 250,000 to 400,000 distinct CDR3 sequences, 11% of which show up once; roughly a tenth is in the top ten. Whole-study results and caveats: A TCR beta motif of fewer than ten highly homologous variants appeared characteristic of ankylosing spondylitis blood. The authors reported significant enrichment of disease-linked clones in matched ankylosing spondylitis synovial fluid.

The germline CDR1 and CDR2 sequences are SGHDT and YYEEEE. The V and J ends lost 4 bases and 2 bases respectively, with 9 bases between them. This CDR3 has 14 residues. This clonotype was observed at least ten times. Its antigen is currently unknown. The chain is built from TRBV5-6 and TRBJ2-2; D unclear. Source material: blood, either unsorted or a sorted T cell fraction (not recorded which). This sequence was found in a female donor with ankylosing spondylitis or in good health (not recorded which). This CDR3 reads CASSPVANTGELFF. The CDR3 DNA sequence: TGTGCCAGCAGCCCGGTGGCAAACACCGGGGAGCTGTTTTTT.